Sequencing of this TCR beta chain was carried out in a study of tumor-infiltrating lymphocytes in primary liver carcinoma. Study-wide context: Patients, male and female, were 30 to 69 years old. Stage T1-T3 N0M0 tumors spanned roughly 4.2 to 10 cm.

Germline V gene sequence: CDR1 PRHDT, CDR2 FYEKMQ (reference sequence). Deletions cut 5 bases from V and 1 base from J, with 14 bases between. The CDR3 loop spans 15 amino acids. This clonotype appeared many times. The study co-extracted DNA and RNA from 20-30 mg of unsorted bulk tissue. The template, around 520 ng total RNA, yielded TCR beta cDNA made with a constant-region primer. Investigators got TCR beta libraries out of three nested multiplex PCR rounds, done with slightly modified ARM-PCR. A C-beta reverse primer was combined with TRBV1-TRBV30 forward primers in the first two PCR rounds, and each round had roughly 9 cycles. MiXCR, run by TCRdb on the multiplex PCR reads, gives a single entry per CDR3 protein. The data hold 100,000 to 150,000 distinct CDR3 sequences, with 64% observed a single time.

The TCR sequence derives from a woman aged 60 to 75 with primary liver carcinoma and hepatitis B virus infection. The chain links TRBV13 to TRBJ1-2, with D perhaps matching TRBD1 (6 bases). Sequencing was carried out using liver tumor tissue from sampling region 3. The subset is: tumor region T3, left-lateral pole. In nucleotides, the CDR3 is TGTGCCAGCAGCCCATACAGGGAGGATAACTATGGCTACACCTTC. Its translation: CASSPYREDNYGYTF.